This T cell receptor (beta chain) appears in the sequencing data of a study of vaccination effects on CD4 cells after COVID-19. Produced via immunoSEQ multiplex PCR; TCRdb's table is partial and in-frame only. The sample consists of around 33,000 clones, about 66% of them appearing once. Notes on this clone: Its antigen is unidentified.

Before sequencing took place, the ViraFEST assay used viral peptide pools to expand antigen-specific CD4+ T cells. The culture ran for 9 to 11 days, and then CD4+ T cells were isolated. Participants got two doses of BNT162b2 or mRNA-1273 vaccine. The CDR3 loop spans 13 amino acids. The V end was cut by 6 bases, the J end by 0 bases, with 9 bases between. CDR1 and CDR2 from the germline V gene are MNHEY and SVGAGI. The chain uses TRBV6-5 and TRBJ2-7, with TRBD1 as a possible D gene (5 bases). Here the sequenced sample was CD4+ T cells from PBMCs cultured with SARS-CoV-2 spike peptides, taken after COVID-19 vaccination. The receptor's source is a human donor who received a COVID-19 vaccine. The CDR3 bases are TGTGCCAGCAGCACGACAGCCTCCTACGAGCAGTACTTC. As protein: CASSTTASYEQYF.